Below, one TCR beta chain is given with its context. What it binds is unknown. The data were taken from a study of blood T cells in healthy people across ages. The study's findings and limits: Long-lived donors had more naive CD4+ cells and higher diversity than aged donors.

With a J-beta primer mix and a sample-barcoded 5' primer, a second PCR ran about 6 to 11 cycles. In TCRdb, the 5' RACE reads were re-called with MiXCR into one record per CDR3 protein. Of hundreds of thousands of distinct CDR3 sequences listed, roughly half are singletons. The sequenced sample was blood. The sequence was collected from an elderly woman in good health.

The CDR3 DNA reads TGTGCCAGCAGTCCCCGGTTTGGGGTATCACAAGAGACCCAGTACTTC. Encoded protein: CASSPRFGVSQETQYF. This sequence joins TRBV6-5 and TRBJ2-5; D is unresolved. CDR1 and CDR2 from the germline V gene are MNHEY and SVGAGI. The CDR3 is 16 amino acids. The V gene lost 5 bases and the J gene lost 2 bases, with 18 bases spanning the gap.